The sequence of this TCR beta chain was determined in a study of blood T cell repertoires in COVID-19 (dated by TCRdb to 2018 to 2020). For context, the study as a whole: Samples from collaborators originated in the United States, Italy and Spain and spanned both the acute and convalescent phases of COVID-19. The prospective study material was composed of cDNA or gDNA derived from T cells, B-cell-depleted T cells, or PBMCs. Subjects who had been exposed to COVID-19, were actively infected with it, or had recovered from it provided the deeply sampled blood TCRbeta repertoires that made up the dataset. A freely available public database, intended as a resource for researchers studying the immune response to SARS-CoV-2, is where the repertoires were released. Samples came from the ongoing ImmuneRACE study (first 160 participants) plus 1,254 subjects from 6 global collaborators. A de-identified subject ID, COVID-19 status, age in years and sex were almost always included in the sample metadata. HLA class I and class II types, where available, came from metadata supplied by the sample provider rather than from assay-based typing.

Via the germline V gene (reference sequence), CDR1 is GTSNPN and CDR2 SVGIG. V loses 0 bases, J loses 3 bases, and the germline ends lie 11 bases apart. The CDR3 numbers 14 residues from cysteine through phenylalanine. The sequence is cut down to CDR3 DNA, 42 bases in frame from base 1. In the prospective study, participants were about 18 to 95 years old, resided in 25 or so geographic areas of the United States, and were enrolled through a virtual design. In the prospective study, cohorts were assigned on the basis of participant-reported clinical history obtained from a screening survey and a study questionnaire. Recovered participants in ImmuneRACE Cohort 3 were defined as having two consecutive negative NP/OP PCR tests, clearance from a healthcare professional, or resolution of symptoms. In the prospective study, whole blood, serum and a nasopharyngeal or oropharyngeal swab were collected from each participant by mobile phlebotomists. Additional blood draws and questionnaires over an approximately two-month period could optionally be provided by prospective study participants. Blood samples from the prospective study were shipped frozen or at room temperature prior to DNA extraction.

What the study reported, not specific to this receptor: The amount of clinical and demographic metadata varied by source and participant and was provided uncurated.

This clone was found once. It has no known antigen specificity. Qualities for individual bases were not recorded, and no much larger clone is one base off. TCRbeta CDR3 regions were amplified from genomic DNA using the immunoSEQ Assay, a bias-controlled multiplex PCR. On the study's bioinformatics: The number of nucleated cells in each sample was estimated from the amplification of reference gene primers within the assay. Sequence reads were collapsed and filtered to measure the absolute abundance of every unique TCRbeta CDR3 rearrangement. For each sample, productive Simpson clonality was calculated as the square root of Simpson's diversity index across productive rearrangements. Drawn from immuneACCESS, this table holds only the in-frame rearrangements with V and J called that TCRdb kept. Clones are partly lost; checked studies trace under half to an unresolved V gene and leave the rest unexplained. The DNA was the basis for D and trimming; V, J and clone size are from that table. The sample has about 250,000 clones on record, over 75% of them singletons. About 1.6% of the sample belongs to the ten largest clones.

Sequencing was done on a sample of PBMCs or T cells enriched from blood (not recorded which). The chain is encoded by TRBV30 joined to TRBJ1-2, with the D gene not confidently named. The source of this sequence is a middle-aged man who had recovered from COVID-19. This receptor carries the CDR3 CAWSVNQAHYGYTF. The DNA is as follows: TGTGCCTGGAGTGTAAATCAGGCGCACTATGGCTACACCTTC.